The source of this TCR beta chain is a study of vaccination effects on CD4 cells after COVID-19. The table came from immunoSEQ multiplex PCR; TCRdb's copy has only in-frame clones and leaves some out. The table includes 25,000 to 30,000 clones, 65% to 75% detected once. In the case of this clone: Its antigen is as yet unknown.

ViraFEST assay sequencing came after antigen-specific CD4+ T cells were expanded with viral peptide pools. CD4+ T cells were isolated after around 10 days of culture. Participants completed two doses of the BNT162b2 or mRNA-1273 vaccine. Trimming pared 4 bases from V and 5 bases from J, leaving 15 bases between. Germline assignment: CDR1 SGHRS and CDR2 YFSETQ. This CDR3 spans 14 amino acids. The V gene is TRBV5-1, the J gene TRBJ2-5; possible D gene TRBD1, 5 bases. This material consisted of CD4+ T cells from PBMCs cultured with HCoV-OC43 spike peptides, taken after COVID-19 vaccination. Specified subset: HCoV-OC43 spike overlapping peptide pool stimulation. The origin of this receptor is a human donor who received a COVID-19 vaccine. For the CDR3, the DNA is TGCGCCAGCAGCCCCCAAGGGGTGGGGGAGACCCAGTACTTC. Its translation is CASSPQGVGETQYF.